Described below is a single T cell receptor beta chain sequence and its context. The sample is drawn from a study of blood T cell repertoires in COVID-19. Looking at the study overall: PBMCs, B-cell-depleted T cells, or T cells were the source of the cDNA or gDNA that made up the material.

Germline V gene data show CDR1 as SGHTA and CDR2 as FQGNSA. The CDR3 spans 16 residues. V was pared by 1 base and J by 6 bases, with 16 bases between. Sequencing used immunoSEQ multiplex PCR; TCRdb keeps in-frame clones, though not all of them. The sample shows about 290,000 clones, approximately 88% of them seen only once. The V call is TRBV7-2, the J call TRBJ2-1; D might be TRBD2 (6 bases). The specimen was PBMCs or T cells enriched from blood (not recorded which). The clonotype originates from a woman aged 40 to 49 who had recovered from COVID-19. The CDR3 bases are TGTGCCAGCAGCTTAGGCCGGAGACTAGTGGGCAATGAGCAGTTCTTC. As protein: CASSLGRRLVGNEQFF.